This TCR beta chain was recovered during a study of blood T cells in healthy people across ages. Germline lookup yields CDR1 SQVTM and CDR2 ANQGSEA. Trimming cost V 1 base and J 6 bases, with 13 bases left between them. The CDR3 runs to 14 residues. This clonotype occurred a few times. Alongside a J-beta primer mix, a sample-barcoded 5' primer served in a second PCR lasting about 7 to 11 cycles. Researchers report that a template-switch adaptor with 12 random nucleotides tagged each cDNA molecule. A single record per CDR3 protein comes from TCRdb applying MiXCR to the 5' RACE reads. The sample includes some 850,000 distinct CDR3 sequences, 20% to 30% of them seen just once. These data were also filed under a second study, of T cells of mothers and their children. Per that study: All donors were healthy and Caucasian; they were a few mothers and their six children.

The sample was blood. This clonotype originated in a boy under 18 in good health. This sequence joins TRBV29-1 and TRBJ2-4; D gene uncertain. The CDR3 region has the DNA TGCAGCGTTGAAGGCTATCCCCTGGGAAACATTCAGTACTTC. Translated, it gives CSVEGYPLGNIQYF. Filled out from reference TRBV29-1 and TRBJ2-4, the complete variable domain reads SAVISQKPSRDICQRGTSLTIQCQVDSQVTMMFWYRQQPGQSLTLIATANQGSEATYESGFVIDKFPISRPNLTFSTLTVSNMSPEDSSIYLCSVEGYPLGNIQYFGAGTRLSVL.